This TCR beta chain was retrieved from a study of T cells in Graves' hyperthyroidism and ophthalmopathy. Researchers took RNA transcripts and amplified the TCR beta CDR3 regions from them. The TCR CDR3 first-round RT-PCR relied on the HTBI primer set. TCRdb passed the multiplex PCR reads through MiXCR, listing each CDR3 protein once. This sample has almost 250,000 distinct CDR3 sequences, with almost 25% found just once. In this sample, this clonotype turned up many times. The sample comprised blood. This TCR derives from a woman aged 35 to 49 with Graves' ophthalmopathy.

CDR3 sequence (DNA): TGTGCCAGCAGAAACGGGACTAGCGGGACGGAGACCCAGTACTTC. As protein: CASRNGTSGTETQYF. This chain uses TRBV2 with TRBJ2-5, with 13 bases matching TRBD2. V trimming: 6 bases; J trimming: 5 bases; junction bases outside the gene matches: 6. The CDR3 is made up of 15 amino acids. Germline values: CDR1 SNHLY, CDR2 FYNNEI.